Listed below are T cell receptor beta chains from one sample, sequenced in a study of cytomegalovirus exposure and HLA in healthy donors. Clones were sequenced by immunoSEQ multiplex PCR, and TCRdb holds only the in-frame ones, with some missing. The sample includes 150,000 to 200,000 clones, roughly 79% of them seen just once. The sample taken for sequencing was PBMCs. All receptors derive from a woman aged 25 to 45 in good health and CMV-seropositive. Both conserved end residues are trimmed from each CDR3. Expanded clones get a size class; other rows say once, few or many, or leave the size out.

>-|TRBV5-1
ASSRTGGLYTEAF
>-|TRBV25-1
ASSEWRQTDTQY
>-|TRBV10-3
AIGGTGGRHVTEAF
>once|TRBV6-5
ASRPSLGGYT
>-|TRBV27
ASSWGGLYYEQY
>-|TRBV6-5
ASSRPDFGFYGYT
>few|TRBV29-1
SAESSDSRRRNNEQF
>-|TRBV18
ASSPRGLEGYGYT
>-|TRBV27
ASASSGRSDNEQF
>few|TRBV28
ASSPPRGRLTGELF
>-|TRBV7-9
ASSLEAGTEAF
>-|TRBV10-3
AIRGQLNQPQH
>-|TRBV5-1
ASSLASGGYGYT
>-|TRBV28
ASRTHRESYNEQF
>-|TRBV6-1
ASGGQSNQPQH
>-|TRBV2
ASSVGGGYT
>few|TRBV18
ASSPIGGLRDEQF
>-|TRBV30
AWRRLAGGPGEQF
>-|TRBV19
ASSISGNQPQH
>-|TRBV9
ASSVRDRFNYGYT
>-|TRBV5-1
ASSSGQGDQPQH
>-|TRBV4-3
ASSQEVHRNTEAF
>-|TRBV11-2
ASSLLEATIY
>-|TRBV15
ATSRAGLSSGNTIY
>few|TRBV2
ASSGDRATGNTIY
>once|TRBV6-1
ASSVSGDTEAF
>few|TRBV7-9
ASSLAGDRAAYGYT
>-|TRBV5-6
ASSLPGSNEQF
>-|TRBV7-8
ASSLASAGGPGGELF
>-|TRBV30
AWSGMSNEKLF
>-|TRBV10-3
AISGSPPQGAKFGNTIY
>-|TRBV6-5
ASSYFPGSNTEAF
>-|TRBV4-3
ASSRGLAGVLQETQY
>-|TRBV6-4
ASSDSSGGANEQF
>-|TRBV27
ASRAGTGPQETQY
>-|TRBV6-6
ASSYSMSVPHEQF
>-|TRBV27
ASRKGLAFSTDTQY
>-|TRBV6-1
ASSLSSGNTIY
>-|TRBV28
ASRPLQGATGNQPQH
>-|TRBV6-5
ASSYGGHSSYNEQF
>-|TRBV7-9
ASSLWPSGQSITDTQY